What follows is one T cell receptor beta chain and its context. Its matching antigen is unknown. The data stem from a study of CD8+ T cells in alopecia areata. Alopecia areata patients provided lesional scalp punch biopsies and peripheral blood. After isolation, RNA underwent reverse transcription to generate cDNA as the sequencing template. Assay used: immunoSEQ multiplex PCR; TCRdb lists only in-frame clones, some missing. The sample carries more than 95,000 clones, more than 35% recorded once. CDR3 size: 19 residues. V shed 4 bases and J 4 bases; nucleotides not matched to a gene: 15. Germline values: CDR1 MNHEY, CDR2 SMNVEV (reference sequence). Regarding the study as a whole: In lesional scalp, particularly from alopecia totalis/universalis, clonality was higher than in normal scalp.

The sequenced material came from CD4+ T cells sorted from blood. The source is a human donor with alopecia areata. This chain uses TRBV27 with TRBJ2-1, with TRBD2 matching 11 bases. The CDR3 sequence is CASSSLPGTSGLLYNEQFF. For the CDR3, the DNA is TGTGCCAGCAGTTCACTACCCGGGACTAGCGGTCTCTTATACAATGAGCAGTTCTTC.